This T cell receptor (beta chain) stems from a study of cytotoxic CD8 clonotypes in ibrutinib-treated CLL. Study-level results: Private clonotypes, not public ones, expanded at ibrutinib response. Baseline clonality, higher than in age-matched healthy donors, tracked circulating CD8+ T-cell counts.

Note on this clone: What it binds is not known.

Produced via immunoSEQ multiplex PCR; TCRdb's table is partial and in-frame only. Of over 120,000 clones in the sample, approximately 80% were seen once. The sequence was obtained from a human donor with chronic lymphocytic leukemia. The source material was PBMCs, sampled after 24 months of ibrutinib treatment.

The CDR3 DNA reads as TGTGCCAGCAGTGGATCGACAGGATATGGCTACACCTTC. Its translation: CASSGSTGYGYTF. This chain joins TRBV6-1 and TRBJ1-2, with D tentatively TRBD1 (6 bases). Deletions cut 4 bases from V and 5 bases from J, with 11 bases between. The germline CDR1 and CDR2 sequences are MNHNS and SASEGT. The CDR3 extends over 13 amino acids.